These T cell receptor beta chains were read from a single sample in a study of blood T cells in healthy people across ages. TCRdb independently ran MiXCR on the 5' RACE reads; one entry per CDR3 protein. The sample has about 800,000 distinct CDR3 sequences; 25% are singletons. These data were also reused for a study on T cells of mothers and their children.

Sample: blood. The source is a boy aged 5-17 years in good health. CDR3s include the opening cysteine and the closing phenylalanine or tryptophan. D genes are given only for firm matches. Size is stated for part of the rows, as once, few or many counts, or as a class when the clone is expanded.

j_gene | abundance | v_gene | d_gene | len | CDR3nt | CDR3aa
TRBJ2-2 | - | TRBV12-3/TRBV12-4 | - | 15 | TGTGCCACCCTAGGGAGGCTCCCGAACACCGGGGAGCTGTTTTTT | CATLGRLPNTGELFF
TRBJ2-4 | - | TRBV7-2 | - | 13 | TGTGCCAGCAGCGGGACAGCCAAAAACATTCAGTACTTC | CASSGTAKNIQYF
TRBJ1-4 | - | TRBV20-1 | - | 15 | TGCAGTGCTAGAGATAGTTATCGCATAAATGAAAAACTGTTTTTT | CSARDSYRINEKLFF
TRBJ2-2 | few | TRBV7-9 | - | 16 | TGTGCCAGCAGCTTAGCCGAAGCGGGGAACACCGGGGAGCTGTTTTTT | CASSLAEAGNTGELFF
TRBJ2-1 | - | TRBV10-3 | TRBD2 | 15 | TGTGCCATCAGTCTAATAGCGGGAGGCTCCAATGAGCAGTTCTTC | CAISLIAGGSNEQFF
TRBJ2-3 | - | TRBV7-2 | - | 15 | TGTGCCAGCAAAATCGGCGGGATGAGCACAGATACGCAGTATTTT | CASKIGGMSTDTQYF
TRBJ2-1 | - | TRBV20-1 | TRBD2 | 17 | TGCAGTGCGAAAGACTTCGAGCGGGGGTGGTATAGCAATGAGCAGTTCTTC | CSAKDFERGWYSNEQFF
TRBJ1-1 | few | TRBV6-5 | - | 15 | TGTGCCAGCAGTTACCCGGGACTGATGAACACTGAAGCTTTCTTT | CASSYPGLMNTEAFF
TRBJ2-2 | few | TRBV6-5 | TRBD2 | 18 | TGTGCCAGCAGTTACTCGGGAGGGACTAGCGGATACACCGGGGAGCTGTTTTTT | CASSYSGGTSGYTGELFF
TRBJ2-7 | - | TRBV20-1 | - | 14 | TGCAGTGCTAGGACACCGGGCCCCGCCTACGAGCAGTACTTC | CSARTPGPAYEQYF
TRBJ2-5 | few | TRBV6-1 | - | 13 | TGTGCCAGCAGACCACCAGGGTTGGAGACCCAGTACTTC | CASRPPGLETQYF
TRBJ2-1 | - | TRBV9 | - | 14 | TGTGCCAGCAGCCCTCGGACAGAAAACAATGAGCAGTTCTTC | CASSPRTENNEQFF
TRBJ2-3 | few | TRBV7-9 | - | 17 | TGTGCCAGCAGCTTAAGTCCACAGAGCATCGACACAGATACGCAGTATTTT | CASSLSPQSIDTDTQYF
TRBJ2-3 | - | TRBV7-2 | - | 16 | TGTGCCAGCAGCTTAGTGGCGGGATCCTCCCCAGATACGCAGTATTTT | CASSLVAGSSPDTQYF
TRBJ2-7 | - | TRBV7-2 | - | 15 | TGTGCCAGCAGCTTAGGTGGGAGTGATCGCTACGAGCAGTACTTC | CASSLGGSDRYEQYF
TRBJ2-5 | few | TRBV6-5 | TRBD1 | 15 | TGTGCCAGCAGTTACGATCAGACAGGGGTCGAGACCCAGTACTTC | CASSYDQTGVETQYF
TRBJ2-3 | - | TRBV7-9 | TRBD2 | 19 | TGTGCCGGCAGCCCGGCGAAGGCGGGGGTTGAGAAAGGCACAGATACGCAGTATTTT | CAGSPAKAGVEKGTDTQYF
TRBJ2-7 | - | TRBV7-2 | - | 15 | TGTGCCAGCAGCTTAGGACCCAGGGGTTACTACGAGCAGTACTTC | CASSLGPRGYYEQYF
TRBJ2-5 | once | TRBV12-3/TRBV12-4 | - | 14 | TGTGCCAGCAGTTTAATGCAGAGTGGGCAGACCCAGTACTTC | CASSLMQSGQTQYF
TRBJ2-7 | - | TRBV28 | TRBD1 | 16 | TGTGCCAGCAGTTTATCAGACAGGGGACACACCTACGAGCAGTACTTC | CASSLSDRGHTYEQYF